This entry lists 18 T cell receptor beta chains sequenced from one sample in a study of T cell changes during pregnancy in multiple sclerosis. Profiled with immunoSEQ multiplex PCR; TCRdb holds only in-frame clones, not every one. This sample has tens of thousands of clones, with more than 75% found just once. Sample: peripheral blood, taken in the second trimester of pregnancy. The receptors shown here come from a female donor with multiple sclerosis, enrolled in a pregnancy study.

The V call is TRBV5-1, the J call TRBJ1-2; D not resolved. Germline values: CDR1 SGHRS, CDR2 YFSETQ. This CDR3 comprises 15 residues. The V end was cut by 0 bases, the J end by 0 bases, with 9 bases between. This chain's CDR3 is CASSLDPGTNYGYTF. In nucleotides, the CDR3 is TGCGCCAGCAGCTTGGATCCGGGTACTAACTATGGCTACACCTTC.

This clone was seen just once. This CDR3 reads CAISRQGNEQYF. The DNA of the CDR3 is TGTGCCATCAGTAGGCAGGGCAACGAGCAGTACTTC. The V call is TRBV10-3, the J call TRBJ2-7; a weak D match, TRBD1 (5 bases). In germline, CDR1 is ENHRY, CDR2 SYGVKD. This CDR3 contains 12 residues. The V end was cut by 5 bases, the J end by 5 bases, with 10 bases between.

CDR3 sequence: CASRTSGESYEQYF. The DNA for the CDR3 is TGTGCCTCCAGGACTAGCGGGGAATCCTACGAGCAGTACTTC. The chain has TRBV10-3 and TRBJ2-7; 12 bases are shared with TRBD2. The CDR3 length is 14 residues. J gave up 1 base and V 11 bases, and 6 bases lay outside the gene matches. Germline CDR1 and CDR2: ENHRY and SYGVKD.

With regard to this clone: This sample includes further DNA sequences coding for the same CDR3. V is TRBV13 and J is TRBJ1-1; tentative D call: TRBD1 (6 bases). V was cut by 0 bases and J by 5 bases, with 19 bases left in between. This CDR3 contains 17 residues. From germline, CDR1 is PRHDT and CDR2 FYEKMQ (reference sequence). CDR3 region: CASSLGLGQTHRTEAFF. In DNA, the CDR3 is TGTGCCAGCAGCTTAGGCCTCGGACAGACCCATAGGACTGAAGCTTTCTTT.

V gene TRBV2 combines with J gene TRBJ1-2; a possible D gene is TRBD1 (6 bases). CDR1 is SNHLY and CDR2 is FYNNEI in the germline V gene. The V gene lost 5 bases and the J gene lost 0 bases, with 16 bases spanning the gap. The CDR3 covers 16 residues. The DNA for the CDR3 is TGTGCCAGCAGTCCGTGGACAGCTCTACCTAACTATGGCTACACCTTC. It yields the protein CASSPWTALPNYGYTF. Variable domain in full (rest from reference TRBV2 and TRBJ1-2): EPEVTQTPSHQVTQMGQEVILRCVPISNHLYFYWYRQILGQKVEFLVSFYNNEISEKSEIFDDQFSVERPDGSNFTLKIRSTKLEDSAMYFCASSPWTALPNYGYTFGSGTRLTVV.

The chain recombines TRBV4-1 with TRBJ1-2; D might be TRBD1 (6 bases). Germline CDR1 and CDR2: MGHRA and YSYEKL. V was trimmed by 1 base and J by 5 bases, leaving 14 bases between them. The CDR3 has 15 amino acids. CDR3 amino acids: CASSQVNRGAYGYTF. CDR3 nucleotide sequence: TGCGCCAGCAGCCAAGTAAACCGGGGGGCGTATGGCTACACCTTC.

The V and J genes are TRBV30 and TRBJ1-1; tentatively, D is TRBD1 (5 bases). Germline lookup yields CDR1 GTSNPN and CDR2 SVGIG (reference sequence). V was clipped by 2 bases and J by 8 bases, with 9 bases between them. This CDR3 is built from 11 residues. The CDR3 bases are TGTGCCTGGAGTAGGGAGGGGGAAGCTTTCTTT. This gives the protein CAWSREGEAFF.

This rearrangement joins TRBV11-2 to TRBJ2-2; TRBD1 might be the D (6 bases). Germline CDR1 and CDR2: SGHAT and FQNNGV. V was pared by 0 bases and J by 13 bases, with 15 bases between. This CDR3 has 14 residues. CDR3 amino acids: CASSLDRGIGRLFF. As DNA, the CDR3 is TGTGCCAGCAGCTTAGACAGGGGAATAGGCAGGCTGTTTTTT.

The chain uses TRBV27 and TRBJ1-5; 8 bases map to TRBD1. Germline V gene lookup returns CDR1 MNHEY and CDR2 SMNVEV (reference sequence). This CDR3 is 15 amino acids long. V trimming: 0 bases; J trimming: 6 bases; junction bases outside the gene matches: 4. This CDR3 is CASSLSRTGIQPQHF. In DNA, the CDR3 is TGTGCCAGCAGTTTATCCCGGACAGGGATTCAGCCCCAGCATTTT.

The chain couples TRBV2 to TRBJ2-2; 12 bases align to TRBD1. The CDR3 runs to 15 residues. CDR1 and CDR2 (germline): SNHLY, FYNNEI. V gave up 10 bases and J gave up 6 bases; unmatched junction bases: 9. The CDR3 reads CATKTGTGGSGELFF. The CDR3 DNA reads as TGTGCCACTAAAACCGGGACAGGGGGCTCCGGGGAGCTGTTTTTT.

This clone was counted between two and nine times. The gene calls are TRBV5-1 and TRBJ2-1; 7 bases are shared with TRBD1. The germline gives CDR1 SGHRS, CDR2 YFSETQ. Germline trimming cut 4 bases from V and 5 bases from J; bases unmatched to any gene: 6. The length of the CDR3 is 14 residues. CDR3 amino acids: CASSRGHGDNEQFF. The CDR3 DNA reads as TGCGCCAGCAGCAGGGGGCATGGTGACAATGAGCAGTTCTTC.

The chain carries TRBV29-1 and TRBJ1-4, with a possible D match to TRBD1 (6 bases). Trimming left V 7 bases short and J 4 bases short, with 16 bases between. The germline V gene has CDR1 SQVTM and CDR2 ANQGSEA. The CDR3 is made up of 14 amino acids. CDR3 nucleotide sequence: TGCAGCGCCATGACAGGCCGCGGTAATGAAAAACTGTTTTTT. It encodes CSAMTGRGNEKLFF.

V is TRBV4-1 and J is TRBJ1-1, with 7 nucleotides matching TRBD1. Germline-derived CDR1 and CDR2 are MGHRA and YSYEKL. The V gene end was trimmed by 0 bases and the J gene end by 4 bases; junction bases not matched to a gene: 8. This CDR3 contains 16 residues. Here the CDR3 reads CASSQERVTGLTEAFF. Written as DNA, the CDR3 is TGCGCCAGCAGCCAAGAGCGGGTGACAGGGCTCACTGAAGCTTTCTTT.

This rearrangement joins TRBV6-1 to TRBJ1-2, with D perhaps matching TRBD1 (5 bases). The germline V gene encodes CDR1 MNHNS and CDR2 SASEGT. The CDR3 consists of 15 residues. The V end lost 4 bases, the J end lost 4 bases, and 16 bases lay between the germline ends. In DNA, the CDR3 is TGTGCCAGCAGTGTTGGGTCAGGGATATTCTATGGCTACACCTTC. Protein: CASSVGSGIFYGYTF.

The genes are TRBV7-2 and TRBJ2-2; the D gene is possibly TRBD1 (5 bases). This CDR3 region has 15 residues. Germline-derived CDR1 and CDR2 are SGHTA and FQGNSA. The V gene lost 5 bases and the J gene lost 6 bases, with 16 bases spanning the gap. The CDR3 loop is CASSLGGREAGELFF. DNA of the CDR3: TGTGCCAGCAGCCTAGGTGGCAGGGAAGCCGGGGAGCTGTTTTTT.

The rearrangement joins TRBV5-1 to TRBJ2-3; D perhaps matches TRBD1 (7 bases). The CDR3 is 16 residues long. V lost 1 base, J lost 0 bases, and 12 bases lay in between. Germline V gene lookup returns CDR1 SGHRS and CDR2 YFSETQ. Here the CDR3 DNA reads TGCGCCAGCAGCTTGTCAGGGGGGACTAGCACAGATACGCAGTATTTT. Protein: CASSLSGGTSTDTQYF. Full variable domain (missing parts from reference TRBV5-1 and TRBJ2-3): KAGVTQTPRYLIKTRGQQVTLSCSPISGHRSVSWYQQTPGQGLQFLFEYFSETQRNKGNFPGRFSGRQFSNSRSEMNVSTLELGDSALYLCASSLSGGTSTDTQYFGPGTRLTVL.

The rearrangement uses TRBV27 and TRBJ2-2, with D unresolved. Germline CDR1 MNHEY, CDR2 SMNVEV (reference sequence). Trimming removed 5 bases at V and 5 bases at J, with 6 bases between. The CDR3 loop spans 12 amino acids. This CDR3 reads CASSLLTGELFF. As DNA, the CDR3 is TGTGCCAGCAGTCTTCTGACCGGGGAGCTGTTTTTT.

This rearrangement joins TRBV18 to TRBJ1-3; a weak D match, TRBD1 (6 bases). The V end was cut by 5 bases, the J end by 4 bases, with 18 bases between. Germline values: CDR1 KGHSH, CDR2 LQKENI. The CDR3 spans 16 residues. The CDR3 region is CASSFTRTVGGNTIYF. The CDR3 DNA reads TGTGCCAGCTCATTTACTCGGACAGTCGGAGGAAACACCATATATTTT.